A selection of T cell receptor beta chains follows, all from one sample in a study of control samples from healthy donors and cancer patients. Assay used: immunoSEQ multiplex PCR; TCRdb lists only in-frame clones, some missing. Counted here are about 130,000 clones, 80% to 95% occurring once; the ten biggest clones make up 2% to 2.5%. Sequenced material: blood. The receptors here all came from a man between 18 and 29 years old in good health. Both conserved end residues are part of each CDR3. D genes are given only for firm matches. Not all rows give a size; the values are once, few, many and, for expanded clones, a class.

CDR3 protein	CDR3 DNA	V gene	J gene	D gene	clone size
CASSLTAYGYTF	TGTGCCAGCAGCTTGACGGCCTATGGCTACACCTTC	TRBV5-4	TRBJ1-2	NA	NA
CASSEARWREGFSPLHF	TGTGCCAGCAGTGAAGCTAGGTGGAGGGAAGGATTTTCACCCCTCCACTTT	TRBV6-1	TRBJ1-6	NA	NA
CASSLMGQETQYF	TGTGCCAGCAGCTTAATGGGGCAAGAGACCCAGTACTTC	TRBV5-4	TRBJ2-5	NA	NA
CASRDRGRGDTQYF	TGTGCCAGCAGAGACAGGGGGCGGGGAGATACGCAGTATTTT	TRBV27	TRBJ2-3	TRBD1	NA
CASGLSVSNSPLHF	TGTGCTAGTGGTTTGTCCGTTTCTAATTCACCCCTCCACTTT	TRBV12-5	TRBJ1-6	NA	NA
CASRDGLAKVDTEAFF	TGTGCCAGTAGGGACGGACTAGCCAAGGTTGACACTGAAGCTTTCTTT	TRBV19	TRBJ1-1	NA	NA
CASKPGTSGNEQFF	TGTGCCAGCAAGCCCGGGACTAGCGGGAATGAGCAGTTCTTC	TRBV27	TRBJ2-1	TRBD2	NA
CASSYRQPNTGELFF	TGTGCCAGCAGTTATCGACAGCCGAACACCGGGGAGCTGTTTTTT	TRBV6-6	TRBJ2-2	NA	NA
CASSQTGTATIVFF	TGTGCCAGCAGTCAAACCGGGACCGCTACTATTGTGTTCTTC	TRBV11-3	TRBJ2-1	NA	NA
CASRTTGSQETQYF	TGTGCCAGCAGGACGACAGGGTCTCAAGAGACCCAGTACTTC	TRBV6-5	TRBJ2-5	TRBD1	NA
CASSPDSNNDYTDTQYF	TGTGCCAGCAGTCCGGACTCAAATAATGATTACACAGATACGCAGTATTTT	TRBV3-1/TRBV3-2	TRBJ2-3	NA	NA
CASSLGTEELFF	TGCGCCAGCTCTCTTGGTACAGAGGAGCTGTTTTTT	TRBV5-1	TRBJ2-2	NA	NA
CASSAGRQLQETQYF	TGTGCCAGCAGCGCCGGTAGACAGCTCCAAGAGACCCAGTACTTC	TRBV9	TRBJ2-5	NA	NA
CASSLLDRADTQYF	TGTGCCAGCAGCCTTTTGGACAGGGCAGATACGCAGTATTTT	TRBV14	TRBJ2-3	TRBD1	NA
CASSPTQAETQYF	TGTGCCAGCAGCCCTACTCAGGCGGAGACCCAGTACTTC	TRBV11-1	TRBJ2-5	NA	NA
CATSRRPTTNEKLFF	TGTGCCACCAGCAGAAGGCCAACAACTAATGAAAAACTGTTTTTT	TRBV15	TRBJ1-4	NA	NA
CASSHRLAGGPGEQFF	TGTGCCAGCAGCCACCGACTAGCGGGGGGGCCGGGTGAGCAGTTCTTC	TRBV11-3	TRBJ2-1	TRBD2	NA
CASSYSGGFYNEQFF	TGTGCCAGCAGTTACTCGGGGGGCTTCTACAATGAGCAGTTCTTC	TRBV6-5	TRBJ2-1	NA	once
CASRATYNEQFF	TGTGCCAGCAGGGCCACCTACAATGAGCAGTTCTTC	TRBV27	TRBJ2-1	NA	NA
CASSWYWGGPNTGELFF	TGTGCCAGCAGTTGGTATTGGGGGGGCCCGAACACCGGGGAGCTGTTTTTT	TRBV5-5	TRBJ2-2	NA	NA
CASSRSSYEQYF	TGTGCCAGCAGCCGGAGCTCCTACGAGCAGTACTTC	TRBV11-2	TRBJ2-7	NA	NA
CASSEPSTDTQYF	TGCGCCAGCAGTGAGCCCAGCACAGATACGCAGTATTTT	TRBV10-1	TRBJ2-3	NA	NA
CASSQDGVGGKAFF	TGTGCCAGCAGCCAAGATGGGGTGGGCGGAAAAGCTTTCTTT	TRBV3-1/TRBV3-2	TRBJ1-1	NA	NA
CASSAGDYGYTF	TGTGCCAGCAGCGCCGGGGACTATGGCTACACCTTC	TRBV7-9	TRBJ1-2	NA	NA
CASSLAGSSGTDTQYF	TGCGCCAGCAGCTTGGCCGGATCTAGCGGCACAGATACGCAGTATTTT	TRBV5-1	TRBJ2-3	NA	NA
CASSFSIQETQYF	TGTGCCAGCAGTTTTTCTATCCAAGAGACCCAGTACTTC	TRBV27	TRBJ2-5	NA	once
CASSTNGGGSNEQYF	TGTGCCAGCAGCACCAACGGCGGGGGGTCGAACGAGCAGTACTTC	TRBV9	TRBJ2-7	TRBD2	NA
CASSSNVGTPAISTF	TGTGCCAGTAGTTCAAACGTCGGGACGCCGGCTATTAGCACCTTC	TRBV19	TRBJ1-2	NA	NA
CASSYAGGGYNEQFF	TGTGCCAGCAGCTACGCGGGGGGAGGATACAATGAGCAGTTCTTC	TRBV3-1/TRBV3-2	TRBJ2-1	TRBD2	NA
CSVEGQGPGYGYTF	TGCAGCGTTGAGGGACAGGGCCCTGGCTATGGCTACACCTTC	TRBV29-1	TRBJ1-2	TRBD1	NA
CASSAQGLGQETQYF	TGTGCCAGCAGTGCACAGGGCCTGGGGCAAGAGACCCAGTACTTC	TRBV2	TRBJ2-5	NA	NA
CASSLPRGNGYTF	TGTGCCAGCAGTTTGCCGAGAGGCAATGGCTACACCTTC	TRBV28	TRBJ1-2	NA	NA
CASGAITPGQGRGGYGYTF	TGTGCCAGCGGAGCTATCACCCCGGGACAGGGAAGGGGGGGTTATGGCTACACCTTC	TRBV5-4	TRBJ1-2	TRBD1	NA
CASSLGPGETQYF	TGTGCCAGCAGCCTCGGACCTGGAGAGACCCAGTACTTC	TRBV28	TRBJ2-5	NA	NA
CASSAPTGNEKLFF	TGTGCCAGCAGCGCCCCGACAGGAAATGAAAAACTGTTTTTT	TRBV7-9	TRBJ1-4	NA	NA
CATGTGIYQPQHF	TGTGCCACCGGGACAGGGATTTATCAGCCCCAGCATTTT	TRBV28	TRBJ1-5	TRBD1	NA
CASSRRDPSSYNEQFF	TGTGCCAGCAGCCGACGGGACCCGAGCTCCTACAATGAGCAGTTCTTC	TRBV7-3	TRBJ2-1	NA	NA
CASSYAGTGVGQYF	TGTGCCAGCAGTTACGCCGGGACAGGGGTAGGTCAGTATTTT	TRBV6-2/TRBV6-3	TRBJ2-3	TRBD1	NA
CAWGTGGLGNTIYF	TGTGCCTGGGGCACAGGGGGCCTCGGAAACACCATATATTTT	TRBV30	TRBJ1-3	TRBD1	NA
CASSQDAGHQPQHF	TGTGCCAGCAGCCAAGACGCAGGGCATCAGCCCCAGCATTTT	TRBV3-1/TRBV3-2	TRBJ1-5	NA	NA
CASSPPQYSNQPQHF	TGTGCCAGCAGCCCCCCGCAGTATAGCAATCAGCCCCAGCATTTT	TRBV28	TRBJ1-5	NA	once
CASSQRPYSSQYQETQYF	TGCGCCAGCAGCCAGAGGCCCTATAGCTCCCAGTACCAAGAGACCCAGTACTTC	TRBV4-3	TRBJ2-5	NA	NA
CASSIGPTDTQYF	TGTGCCAGTAGTATAGGGCCCACAGATACGCAGTATTTT	TRBV19	TRBJ2-3	NA	NA
CASKGRGDTGELFF	TGTGCCAGCAAGGGCAGGGGGGACACCGGGGAGCTGTTTTTT	TRBV2	TRBJ2-2	NA	NA
CASSLGGQGYNEQFF	TGTGCCAGCAGCTTGGGGGGACAGGGCTACAATGAGCAGTTCTTC	TRBV5-6	TRBJ2-1	TRBD1	NA
CASSEAQGNSGNTIYF	TGTGCCAGCAGTGAAGCGCAGGGTAACTCTGGAAACACCATATATTTT	TRBV6-1	TRBJ1-3	NA	once
CASRSPRAEQADANTGELFF	TGCGCCAGCAGATCACCCCGGGCAGAACAGGCCGACGCGAACACCGGGGAGCTGTTTTTT	TRBV5-1	TRBJ2-2	NA	NA
CASSHGEGNQPQHF	TGTGCCAGCAGCCACGGCGAGGGCAATCAGCCCCAGCATTTT	TRBV3-1/TRBV3-2	TRBJ1-5	NA	NA
CSVGTGGNTEAFF	TGCAGCGTTGGGACAGGCGGAAACACTGAAGCTTTCTTT	TRBV29-1	TRBJ1-1	TRBD1	NA
CASSRNRDPNEKLFF	TGTGCCAGCAGTAGAAACAGGGACCCCAATGAAAAACTGTTTTTT	TRBV2	TRBJ1-4	NA	NA
CASSARPPTSRLTDTQYF	TGTGCCAGCAGCGCCCGCCCTCCAACTAGCAGACTCACAGATACGCAGTATTTT	TRBV9	TRBJ2-3	NA	NA
CASSRASGAQETQYF	TGTGCCAGCAGCCGGGCTAGCGGTGCCCAAGAGACCCAGTACTTC	TRBV7-3	TRBJ2-5	TRBD2	NA
CSVVLASSTDTQYF	TGCAGCGTTGTCCTAGCGTCTAGCACAGATACGCAGTATTTT	TRBV29-1	TRBJ2-3	NA	NA
CATSDPGGLRDEQFF	TGTGCCACCAGTGATCCAGGGGGTCTCAGGGATGAGCAGTTCTTC	TRBV24-1	TRBJ2-1	TRBD1	NA
CASTWGQAETQYF	TGTGCCAGCACCTGGGGCCAAGCGGAGACCCAGTACTTC	TRBV6-5	TRBJ2-5	NA	NA
CASSFFPVTGQGPNQPQHF	TGTGCCAGCAGTTTCTTTCCCGTTACGGGACAGGGCCCCAATCAGCCCCAGCATTTT	TRBV6-2/TRBV6-3	TRBJ1-5	TRBD1	NA
CASSSNYGYTF	TGTGCCAGCAGCTCGAACTATGGCTACACCTTC	TRBV5-4	TRBJ1-2	NA	NA
CASSSPRGGGDYEQYF	TGTGCCAGCAGTTCCCCTAGGGGCGGGGGGGACTACGAGCAGTACTTC	TRBV28	TRBJ2-7	TRBD2	NA
CASSLGTGGDEQFF	TGTGCCAGCAGTCTGGGGACAGGGGGCGATGAGCAGTTCTTC	TRBV28	TRBJ2-1	TRBD1	NA